These 27 T cell receptor beta chains were all obtained from the same sample, sequenced in a study of T cell responses to AZD1222 COVID-19 vaccine. Generated by immunoSEQ multiplex PCR, the TCRdb table keeps only in-frame clones and is missing some. The table has roughly 270,000 clones, approximately 94% seen once. Sequencing was performed on peripheral blood, taken 28 days after the second AZD1222 dose. These receptors all come from an adult who received the AZD1222 COVID-19 vaccine.

The V gene is TRBV12-3 or TRBV12-4, the J gene TRBJ2-7; TRBD1 is a possible D gene (6 bases). This CDR3 has 12 amino acids. The V end lost 7 bases, the J end lost 4 bases, and 11 bases lay between the germline ends. CDR3 residues: CASKKGGYEQYF. Here the CDR3 DNA reads TGTGCCAGCAAAAAAGGGGGTTACGAGCAGTACTTC.

The chain uses TRBV23-1 and TRBJ1-1; TRBD1 aligns across 7 bases. TRBV23-1 is labeled an ORF, and its function is uncertain. This CDR3 spans 16 amino acids. V shed 0 bases, J shed 6 bases, and the junction held 10 bases outside the gene matches. In DNA form, the CDR3 reads TGCGCCAGCAGTCAATCGGTAGGCAGGGGGAATTCTGAAGCTTTCTTT. Translated: CASSQSVGRGNSEAFF.

This rearrangement joins TRBV7-9 to TRBJ1-2, with D hard to call. Germline CDR1 is SEHNR and CDR2 is FQNEAQ (reference sequence). Trimming shortened V by 1 base and J by 6 bases, and 9 bases separated the two germline ends. The CDR3 has 13 residues. The CDR3 region is CASSLEGRNGYTF. The DNA of the CDR3 is TGTGCCAGCAGCTTAGAAGGACGGAATGGCTACACCTTC.

The J gene is TRBJ2-6, the V gene TRBV18; D unclear. The germline V gene has CDR1 KGHSH and CDR2 LQKENI. The CDR3 is 15 amino acids. The V gene lost 6 bases and the J gene lost 2 bases, with 11 bases spanning the gap. CDR3 sequence: CASSPSVPGANVLTF. CDR3 DNA sequence: TGTGCCAGCTCTCCCAGCGTTCCTGGGGCCAACGTCCTGACTTTC.

The V call is TRBV7-9, the J call TRBJ2-5; the D is unclear. Trimming cost V 6 bases and J 5 bases, with 13 bases left between them. The CDR3 sequence is 13 residues long. Germline CDR1 is SEHNR and CDR2 is FQNEAQ (reference sequence). The CDR3 DNA reads as TGTGCCAGCAGAGAGGTGGTTGGGGAGACCCAGTACTTC. The encoded protein is CASREVVGETQYF.

The J gene is TRBJ2-7, the V gene TRBV11-2, with 7 bases that match TRBD1. Germline V gene data show CDR1 as SGHAT and CDR2 as FQNNGV. The CDR3 length is 16 residues. Trimming removed 4 bases from V and 3 bases from J; junction bases left unmatched: 12. The CDR3 DNA is TGTGCCAGCAGCTATGAGTACGGGACAGTTCGCTACGAGCAGTACTTC. This encodes CASSYEYGTVRYEQYF.

The chain is built from TRBV7-6 and TRBJ2-2, with a weak D call TRBD1 (6 bases). V was trimmed by 5 bases and J by 1 base, leaving 8 bases between them. CDR1 is SGHVS and CDR2 is FNYEAQ in the germline V gene. This CDR3 has 14 amino acids. CDR3 bases: TGTGCCAGCAGCCCGGGACAGAACACCGGGGAGCTGTTTTTT. Protein sequence: CASSPGQNTGELFF.

This clone appeared a few times. V and J are TRBV5-1 and TRBJ1-2; tentatively, D is TRBD1 (5 bases). Trimming pared 0 bases from V and 5 bases from J, leaving 14 bases between. The CDR3 runs 15 residues. Germline CDR1 and CDR2: SGHRS and YFSETQ. The chain's CDR3 is CASSLETGGVYGYTF. The CDR3 region has the DNA TGCGCCAGCAGCTTGGAGACGGGGGGAGTATATGGCTACACCTTC.

The V call is TRBV3-1 (or the pseudogene TRBV3-2), the J call TRBJ1-5; D is unclear. Trimming pared 3 bases from V and 4 bases from J, leaving 13 bases between. Germline CDR1 and CDR2: LGHDT and YNNKEL (reference sequence). The CDR3 extends over 15 amino acids. In DNA, the CDR3 is TGTGCCAGCAGCCAGATTGCCGGACCTAATCAGCCCCAGCATTTT. Translation: CASSQIAGPNQPQHF.

The count of this clone is one. V gene TRBV7-9 combines with J gene TRBJ1-3; D is possibly TRBD1 (5 bases). The CDR3 consists of 16 residues. V shed 1 base and J shed 3 bases, with 13 bases lying between them. The germline V gene has CDR1 SEHNR and CDR2 FQNEAQ (reference sequence). Here the CDR3 DNA reads TGTGCCAGCAGCTTAGGAGGGGTCGGTGGTGGAAACACCATATATTTT. It codes for CASSLGGVGGGNTIYF.

This sequence joins TRBV28 and TRBJ1-5; TRBD1 matches 7 bases. This CDR3 is built from 15 residues. The junction had 9 bases not matched to a gene; V was cut back by 6 bases and J by 4 bases. Germline V gene data show CDR1 as MDHEN and CDR2 as SYDVKM. The CDR3 loop is CASSRQGVSNQPQHF. CDR3 sequence (DNA): TGTGCCAGCAGCCGACAGGGTGTGAGTAATCAGCCCCAGCATTTT.

This clone was detected once. This sequence joins TRBV29-1 and TRBJ2-1; a possible D gene is TRBD1 (6 bases). Germline-derived CDR1 and CDR2 are SQVTM and ANQGSEA. This CDR3 is 12 amino acids long. Trimming cost V 6 bases and J 8 bases, with 14 bases left between them. CDR3 amino acids: CSVATTGYEQFF. In nucleotides, the CDR3 is TGCAGCGTCGCCACGACAGGCTATGAGCAGTTCTTC.

V gene TRBV4-2 combines with J gene TRBJ2-4; 9 nucleotides align to TRBD1. There are 15 residues in the CDR3. The trim removed 4 bases at V and 3 bases at J, leaving 4 bases unmatched. The germline gives CDR1 LGHNA, CDR2 YNFKEQ. CDR3 in amino acids: CASSRTDRGKNIQYF. The CDR3 DNA sequence: TGTGCCAGCAGCCGGACGGACAGGGGCAAAAACATTCAGTACTTC.

The chain uses TRBV2 and TRBJ1-4; TRBD1 is a possible D gene (6 bases). The germline CDR1 and CDR2 sequences are SNHLY and FYNNEI. This CDR3 is 15 amino acids long. Trimming left V 2 bases short and J 7 bases short, with 14 bases between. DNA for the CDR3: TGTGCCAGCAGTGAAAGGGGGGGCGCGGGTGAAAAACTGTTTTTT. Translated: CASSERGGAGEKLFF.

In its sample, this clone was seen once. V gene TRBV28 combines with J gene TRBJ1-1; TRBD1 might be the D (5 bases). The CDR3 length is 14 residues. Germline assignment: CDR1 MDHEN and CDR2 SYDVKM. The V gene lost 3 bases and the J gene lost 1 base, with 9 bases spanning the gap. CDR3 loop: CASSLGQANTEAFF. The CDR3 DNA follows: TGTGCCAGCAGTTTGGGGCAGGCGAACACTGAAGCTTTCTTT.

Concerning this clone itself: The sample carries other DNA sequences with the same CDR3. The V gene is TRBV5-4, the J gene TRBJ1-3; 7 bases are shared with TRBD1. J gave up 3 bases and V 4 bases, and 4 bases lay outside the gene matches. CDR3 size: 14 residues. Per germline, CDR1 SGHNT and CDR2 YYREEE (reference sequence). The CDR3 reads CASSLRDSGNTIYF. The CDR3 coding sequence is TGTGCCAGCAGCCTACGGGACAGTGGAAACACCATATATTTT.

The chain combines TRBV19 with TRBJ1-1; maybe TRBD1 (6 bases). Germline CDR1 is LNHDA and CDR2 is SQIVND (reference sequence). V was shortened by 5 bases and J by 5 bases, with 9 bases between the two germline ends. The CDR3 extends over 12 amino acids. CDR3 coding DNA: TGTGCCAGTAGTCGAACAGGGACTGAAGCTTTCTTT. Amino acid sequence: CASSRTGTEAFF. Supplemented by reference TRBV19 and TRBJ1-1, the full variable domain reads DGGITQSPKYLFRKEGQNVTLSCEQNLNHDAMYWYRQDPGQGLRLIYYSQIVNDFQKGDIAEGYSVSREKKESFPLTVTSAQKNPTAFYLCASSRTGTEAFFGQGTRLTVV.

The J gene is TRBJ1-5, the V gene TRBV2, with D perhaps TRBD1 (5 bases). CDR1 SNHLY and CDR2 FYNNEI come from the germline V gene. V was shortened by 8 bases and J by 9 bases, with 17 bases between the two germline ends. The CDR3 totals 13 residues. CDR3 loop: CASLQQAGGPQHF. DNA of the CDR3: TGTGCCAGCTTACAACAGGCCGGGGGGCCCCAGCATTTT.

This chain uses TRBV11-2 with TRBJ2-7; D call uncertain. The V gene's germline CDR1 is SGHAT and CDR2 FQNNGV. Trimming took off 5 bases at V and 0 bases at J, with 14 bases between the two ends. CDR3 size: 15 residues. The CDR3 loop is CASSPTDGASYEQYF. The CDR3 coding sequence is TGTGCCAGCAGCCCTACGGACGGAGCCTCCTACGAGCAGTACTTC.

DNA of the CDR3: TGTGCCAGCAGTTTAGGACAGGGTAGGGGCTACACCTTC. As protein: CASSLGQGRGYTF. This chain connects TRBV28 to TRBJ1-2, with 8 positions matching TRBD1. The CDR3 spans 13 residues. Germline CDR1 MDHEN, CDR2 SYDVKM. Trimming cost V 2 bases and J 8 bases; bases outside gene matches: 4.

V gene TRBV11-2 combines with J gene TRBJ1-1; 9 bases map to TRBD1. The V and J ends lost 5 bases and 4 bases, in that order; junction bases with no gene match: 5. There are 14 residues in the CDR3. The germline V gene encodes CDR1 SGHAT and CDR2 FQNNGV. The CDR3 nucleotides are TGTGCCAGCAGCCCTTACAGGGGGCTCACTGAAGCTTTCTTT. Translating it yields CASSPYRGLTEAFF.

The genes are TRBV5-1 and TRBJ2-7, with 7 bases lining up with TRBD1. The ends lost 4 bases at V and 0 bases at J; junction bases unmatched: 4. CDR1 is SGHRS, CDR2 YFSETQ, per germline. The CDR3 length is 14 residues. This CDR3 is CASSETGPSYEQYF. The CDR3 nucleotides read TGCGCCAGCAGCGAGACAGGGCCCTCCTACGAGCAGTACTTC.

V and J are TRBV11-2 and TRBJ2-7; tentatively, D is TRBD1 or TRBD2 (6 bases each). The V and J ends lost 1 base and 3 bases respectively, with 19 bases between them. CDR3 length equals 17 residues. Germline V gives CDR1 SGHAT, CDR2 FQNNGV. CDR3 in amino acids: CASSLVVSGGGFYEQYF. For the CDR3, the DNA is TGTGCCAGCAGCTTAGTGGTCTCAGGAGGGGGATTCTACGAGCAGTACTTC.

The chain carries TRBV14 and TRBJ1-5, with D uncertain. The CDR3 runs 13 residues. V dropped 4 bases and J dropped 0 bases, with 4 bases sitting between them. Germline assignment: CDR1 SGHDN and CDR2 FVKESK. CDR3 amino acids: CASSPASNQPQHF. The CDR3 nucleotides read TGTGCCAGCAGCCCGGCTAGCAATCAGCCCCAGCATTTT.

This chain links TRBV10-3 with TRBJ1-1; perhaps TRBD1 as D (6 bases). CDR1 ENHRY and CDR2 SYGVKD come from the germline V gene. Trimming removed 10 bases from V and 0 bases from J, with 12 bases in between. The CDR3 has 13 amino acids. CDR3: CATLDSMNTEAFF. The CDR3 DNA is TGTGCCACCCTGGACAGCATGAACACTGAAGCTTTCTTT.

The chain recombines TRBV4-1 with TRBJ2-7; D is unclear. The V end was cut by 7 bases, the J end by 3 bases, with 4 bases between. Looked up from germline, CDR1 is MGHRA and CDR2 is YSYEKL. The CDR3 is 10 amino acids. The CDR3: CASMNYEQYF. CDR3 in DNA: TGCGCCAGCATGAACTACGAGCAGTACTTC.

The chain recombines TRBV27 with TRBJ2-2; tentatively, D is TRBD1 (6 bases). Germline V CDR1 and CDR2: MNHEY, SMNVEV (reference sequence). V was shortened by 3 bases and J by 9 bases, with 20 bases between the two germline ends. The CDR3 consists of 16 residues. The CDR3 DNA sequence: TGTGCCAGCAGTTTGGGGACAAAGTTTTTTTCTCGGGAGCTGTTTTTT. Its protein product is CASSLGTKFFSRELFF.